This TCR beta chain appears in the sequencing data of a study of technical replicates of blood from several donors. Profiling relied on immunoSEQ multiplex PCR, and the TCRdb table lists in-frame clones only, not all of them. The sample has roughly 40,000 clones, around 97% seen once. In germline, CDR1 is SGDLS, CDR2 YYNGEE. CDR3 length equals 13 residues. Unmatched junction bases numbered 3, after V lost 3 bases and J lost 7 bases. Material for sequencing was T cells isolated from PBMCs. The sequence was obtained from a human donor in good health. The V and J genes are TRBV9 and TRBJ1-4; 7 nucleotides line up with TRBD1. CDR3 DNA: TGTGCCAGCAGCGCCCGGGACAGTGAAAAACTGTTTTTT. It yields the protein CASSARDSEKLFF.